Here is one T cell receptor beta chain with its context. This specimen belongs to a study of shared clonotypes between healthy human individuals. The split of CD4+ cells yielded CD45RA+ naive and CD45RA-negative memory subsets. The CDR3 sequence is 15 residues long. Germline V gives CDR1 SGHTA, CDR2 FQGTGA. V was trimmed by 5 bases and J by 1 base, leaving 12 bases between them. Libraries were prepared by immunoSEQ multiplex PCR; TCRdb keeps only in-frame clonotypes and omits some of them. The table lists about 1.1 million clones, around 78% of them singletons. Sequencing used memory CD4+ T cells from PBMCs. Indicated subset: CD45RA-negative fraction. The sequence was collected from a man younger than 30 in good health. Some clones in this sample may be carry-over from other donors' samples. The chain combines TRBV7-3 with TRBJ2-1, with D perhaps TRBD1 (5 bases). CDR3 residues: CASSTDSKSYNEQFF. CDR3 nucleotide sequence: TGTGCCAGCAGCACTGACAGTAAATCCTACAATGAGCAGTTCTTC. Complete variable domain (other parts from reference TRBV7-3 and TRBJ2-1): GAGVSQTPSNKVTEKGKYVELRCDPISGHTALYWYRQSLGQGPEFLIYFQGTGAADDSGLPNDRFFAVRPEGSVSTLKIQRTERGDSAVYLCASSTDSKSYNEQFFGPGTRLTVL.